This entry lists 11 T cell receptor beta chains sequenced from one sample in a study of response to subunit inactivated influenza vaccine. TCRdb passed the RT-PCR reads through MiXCR, listing each CDR3 protein once. The table includes 590,000 or so distinct CDR3 sequences, approximately 14% detected once. This material consisted of PBMCs from blood, taken less than 15 days before vaccination. Every receptor here comes from a man aged 50-60 years who received an inactivated influenza vaccine.

For this clonotype: A much larger clone sits a single nucleotide away, making a read error possible. The chain employs TRBV29-1 and TRBJ2-3; unclear D gene. CDR3 length: 10 amino acids. The V end lost 5 bases, the J end lost 2 bases, and 2 bases lay between the germline ends. CDR1 and CDR2 from the germline V gene are SQVTM and ANQGSEA. CDR3 nucleotide sequence: TGCAGCGTTTACACAGATACGCAGTATTTT. It is translated as CSVYTDTQYF.

The chain carries TRBV7-2 and TRBJ2-7; TRBD1 or TRBD2 may be the D gene (6 bases each). From germline, CDR1 is SGHTA and CDR2 FQGNSA. This CDR3 spans 14 amino acids. Trimming shortened V by 8 bases and J by 5 bases, and 19 bases separated the two germline ends. The chain's CDR3 is CASCHGGHINEQYF. The CDR3 DNA follows: TGTGCCAGCTGCCACGGGGGACATATTAACGAGCAGTACTTC.

V is TRBV20-1 and J is TRBJ1-2; D possibly corresponds to TRBD1 (6 bases). This CDR3 contains 13 residues. Germline V gene lookup returns CDR1 DFQATT and CDR2 SNEGSKA (reference sequence). V was trimmed by 3 bases and J by 3 bases, leaving 11 bases between them. CDR3 DNA: TGCAGTGCTAGGACAGGACTGGACTATGGCTACACCTTC. This codes for CSARTGLDYGYTF.

The DNA for the CDR3 is TGTGCCAGCAGCTTTGGATTTCAAGAGACCCAGTACTTC. It encodes CASSFGFQETQYF. This chain connects TRBV11-2 to TRBJ2-5; D is ambiguous. The germline gives CDR1 SGHAT, CDR2 FQNNGV. With 3 bases removed from V and 2 bases from J, the gap between germline ends came to 7 bases. The CDR3 has 13 residues.

Turning to this clonotype: A single base separates this from a much larger clone, so it may be a read error. The rearrangement uses TRBV5-1 and TRBJ2-1; D remains unclear. Germline values: CDR1 SGHRS, CDR2 YFSETQ. The CDR3 has 14 residues. V was clipped by 4 bases and J by 5 bases, with 13 bases between them. CDR3 protein: CASSQGLNHNEQFF. The CDR3 nucleotides are TGCGCCAGCAGCCAAGGTTTGAACCACAATGAGCAGTTCTTC. Combining the CDR3 with reference TRBV5-1 and TRBJ2-1 gives the whole variable domain KAGVTQTPRYLIKTRGQQVTLSCSPISGHRSVSWYQQTPGQGLQFLFEYFSETQRNKGNFPGRFSGRQFSNSRSEMNVSTLELGDSALYLCASSQGLNHNEQFFGPGTRLTVL.

The sample holds a few counts of this clonotype. J is TRBJ2-7 and V is TRBV12-3 or TRBV12-4; TRBD1 might be the D (6 bases). Trimming shortened V by 6 bases and J by 1 base, and 10 bases separated the two germline ends. The CDR3 consists of 13 residues. The chain's CDR3 is CASRTGRSYEQYF. The CDR3, as DNA: TGTGCCAGCAGGACAGGACGGTCCTACGAGCAGTACTTC.

Of note for this clonotype: Lacking the conserved final phenylalanine or tryptophan, this CDR3 likely reflects a read error. The V call is TRBV28, the J call TRBJ2-5; 10 bases fit TRBD2. The CDR3 totals 15 residues. Trimming removed 6 bases from V and 4 bases from J; junction bases left unmatched: 8. In germline, CDR1 is MDHEN, CDR2 SYDVKM. The CDR3 region has the DNA TGTGCCAGCAGCCCAGACCTAGCGGGAGCAGAGACCCAGTACTCC. It is translated as CASSPDLAGAETQYS.

The chain uses TRBV20-1 and TRBJ1-6; 9 nucleotides match TRBD1. Trimming cost V 3 bases and J 9 bases; bases outside gene matches: 6. The CDR3 sequence is 14 residues long. CDR1 is DFQATT, CDR2 SNEGSKA, per germline (reference sequence). The CDR3, as DNA: TGCAGTGCTAGGCCAGGGACAGGGAGTTCACCCCTCCACTTT. Translating gives CSARPGTGSSPLHF.

This clonotype was seen a few times. The V call is TRBV29-1, the J call TRBJ2-1, with TRBD1 matching 9 bases. The CDR3 consists of 14 residues. The germline V gene encodes CDR1 SQVTM and CDR2 ANQGSEA. J was trimmed by 4 bases and V by 6 bases; bases with no gene match: 7. The CDR3 nucleotides read TGCAGCGTCCTGGGACAGGGATCGTACAATGAGCAGTTCTTC. This sequence encodes CSVLGQGSYNEQFF.

There are a few counts of this clonotype. J is TRBJ2-5 and V is TRBV4-2; D is perhaps TRBD2 (6 bases). The germline CDR1 and CDR2 sequences are LGHNA and YNFKEQ. V lost 1 base and J 4 bases, leaving 13 bases between the germline ends. The CDR3 covers 15 residues. The DNA of the CDR3 is TGTGCCAGCAGCCAAGGTACTAGCTCGGGAGAGACCCAGTACTTC. Amino acids: CASSQGTSSGETQYF.

The table lists this clonotype with a few counts. The chain links TRBV9 to TRBJ2-1; 7 nucleotides match TRBD2. The CDR3 consists of 15 residues. V dropped 3 bases and J dropped 5; count of bases not matched to a gene: 8. Per germline, CDR1 SGDLS and CDR2 YYNGEE. DNA of the CDR3: TGTGCCAGCAGCGCCCCAGGGACTATGAACAATGAGCAGTTCTTC. Residues: CASSAPGTMNNEQFF. Variable domain in full (rest from reference TRBV9 and TRBJ2-1): DSGVTQTPKHLITATGQRVTLRCSPRSGDLSVYWYQQSLDQGLQFLIQYYNGEERAKGNILERFSAQQFPDLHSELNLSSLELGDSALYFCASSAPGTMNNEQFFGPGTRLTVL.